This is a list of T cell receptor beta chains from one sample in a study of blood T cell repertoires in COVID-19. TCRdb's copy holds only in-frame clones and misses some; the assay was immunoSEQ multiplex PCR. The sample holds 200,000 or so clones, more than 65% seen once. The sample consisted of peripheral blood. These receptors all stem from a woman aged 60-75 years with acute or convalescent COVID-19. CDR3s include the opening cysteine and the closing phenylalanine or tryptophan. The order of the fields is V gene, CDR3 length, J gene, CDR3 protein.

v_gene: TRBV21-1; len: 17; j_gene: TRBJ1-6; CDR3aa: CASSDSVRGQGASPLHF
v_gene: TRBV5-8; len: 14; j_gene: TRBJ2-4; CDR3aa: CASRWRGRKNIQYF
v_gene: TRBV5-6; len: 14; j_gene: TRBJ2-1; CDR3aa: CASSPAGRFNEQFF
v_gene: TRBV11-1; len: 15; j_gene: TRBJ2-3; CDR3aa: CASSSVAGSTDTQYF
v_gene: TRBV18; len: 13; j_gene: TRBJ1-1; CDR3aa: CASSPGGDTEAFF
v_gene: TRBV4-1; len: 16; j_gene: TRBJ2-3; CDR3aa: CASSRSAGLRTDTQYF
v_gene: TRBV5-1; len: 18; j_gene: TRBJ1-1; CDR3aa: CASSLVGGQWGVNTEAFF
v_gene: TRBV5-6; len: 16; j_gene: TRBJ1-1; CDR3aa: CASSLKPGQGNTEAFF
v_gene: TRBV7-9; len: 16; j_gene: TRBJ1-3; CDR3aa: CASSSTGTYSGNTIYF
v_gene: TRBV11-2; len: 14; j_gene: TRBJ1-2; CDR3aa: CASSLGWSGDGYTF
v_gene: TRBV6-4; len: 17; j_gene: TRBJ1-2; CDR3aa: CARTVPAGGTINYGYTF
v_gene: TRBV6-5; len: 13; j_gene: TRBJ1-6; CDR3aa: CASNALANSPLHF
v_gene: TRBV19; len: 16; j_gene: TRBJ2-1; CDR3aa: CASSIEGPRIPNEQFF
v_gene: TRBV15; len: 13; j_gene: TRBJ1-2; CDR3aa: CATSRDRQGGYTF
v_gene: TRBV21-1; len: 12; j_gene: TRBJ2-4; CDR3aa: CASNDSGDIQYF
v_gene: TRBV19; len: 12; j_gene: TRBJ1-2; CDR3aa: CASGRDFQGYTF
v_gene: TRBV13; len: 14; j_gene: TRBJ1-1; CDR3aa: CASSYAGLNTEAFF
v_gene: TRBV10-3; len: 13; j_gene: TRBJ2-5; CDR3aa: CASSGQRQETQYF
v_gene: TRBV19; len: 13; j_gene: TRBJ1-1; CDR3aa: CASRNRGNTEAFF
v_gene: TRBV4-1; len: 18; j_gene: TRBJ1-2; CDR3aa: CASSQVWPLLDRTNGYTF
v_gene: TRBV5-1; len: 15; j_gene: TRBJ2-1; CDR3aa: CASSVSGVTYNEQFF
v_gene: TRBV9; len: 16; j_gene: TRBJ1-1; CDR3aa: CASSVNHGGENTEAFF
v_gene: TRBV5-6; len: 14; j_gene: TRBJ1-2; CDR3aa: CASSFRTGHLGYTF
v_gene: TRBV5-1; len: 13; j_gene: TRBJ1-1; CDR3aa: CASRVQGNTEAFF
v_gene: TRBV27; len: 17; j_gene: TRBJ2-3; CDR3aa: CASSLGLGLAGLDTQYF
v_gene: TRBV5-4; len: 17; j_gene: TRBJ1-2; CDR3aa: CASSHGGQGAFGYGYTF
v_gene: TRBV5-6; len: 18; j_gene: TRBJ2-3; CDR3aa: CASSLGYGSSGERGTQYF
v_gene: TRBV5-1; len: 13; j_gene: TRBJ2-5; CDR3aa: CASSFRFEETQYF
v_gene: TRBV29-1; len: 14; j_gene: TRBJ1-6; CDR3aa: CSVQTGDRDSPLHF
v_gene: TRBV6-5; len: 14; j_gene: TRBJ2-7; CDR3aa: CASSYSMSGYEQYF
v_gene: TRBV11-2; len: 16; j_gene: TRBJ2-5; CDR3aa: CASSLTLYGGEETQYF
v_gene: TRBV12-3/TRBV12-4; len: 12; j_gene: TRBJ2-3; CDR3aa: CASSTTPHTQYF
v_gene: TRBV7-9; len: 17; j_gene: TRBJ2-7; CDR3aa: CASSRSLSGQANYEQYF
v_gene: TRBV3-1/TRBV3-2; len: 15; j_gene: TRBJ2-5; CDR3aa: CASSQRGGYQETQYF
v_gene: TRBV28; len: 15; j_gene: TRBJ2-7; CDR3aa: CASSLLGTGRYEQYF
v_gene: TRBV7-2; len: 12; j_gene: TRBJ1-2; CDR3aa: CASGLTGYGYTF
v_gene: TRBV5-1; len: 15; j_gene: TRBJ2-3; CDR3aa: CASSFSPGGRDTQYF
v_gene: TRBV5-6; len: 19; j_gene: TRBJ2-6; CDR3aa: CASSSLDRGSFSGANVLTF
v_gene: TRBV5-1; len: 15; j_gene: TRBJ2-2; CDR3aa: CASSSRTWDTGELFF
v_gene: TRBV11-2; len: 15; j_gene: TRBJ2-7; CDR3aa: CASSLGAGLTYEQYF
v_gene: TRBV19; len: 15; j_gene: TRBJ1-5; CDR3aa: CASSILDNSNQPQHF
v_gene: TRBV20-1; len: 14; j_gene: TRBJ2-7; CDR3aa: CSASPPGLASEQYF
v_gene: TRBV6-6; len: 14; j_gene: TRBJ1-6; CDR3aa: CASSPQVDYSPLHF
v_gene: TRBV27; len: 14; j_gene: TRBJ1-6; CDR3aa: CASSLGPKNSPLHF